These 16 T cell receptor beta chains share one sample of origin, sequenced in a study of shared clonotypes between healthy human individuals. Some clones are missing from TCRdb's copy, which holds only in-frame ones; the method was immunoSEQ multiplex PCR. This table has under 550,000 clones, 90% to 96% appearing once. Material for sequencing was naive CD4+ T cells sorted from blood. Subset meaning: CD45RA+ positively selected. All receptors come from a woman aged 25 to 39 in good health.

This clone appeared a single time. The chain carries TRBV7-2 and TRBJ2-5; TRBD2 matches at 12 bases. The CDR3 sequence is 15 residues long. Germline trimming cut 1 base from V and 7 bases from J; bases unmatched to any gene: 4. Germline-derived CDR1 and CDR2 are SGHTA and FQGNSA. CDR3 DNA sequence: TGTGCCAGCAGCTTAGTATCTAGCGGGAGGGGGACCCAGTACTTC. Residues: CASSLVSSGRGTQYF. Complete variable domain (other parts from reference TRBV7-2 and TRBJ2-5): GAGVSQSPSNKVTEKGKDVELRCDPISGHTALYWYRQSLGQGLEFLIYFQGNSAPDKSGLPSDRFSAERTGGSVSTLTIQRTQQEDSAVYLCASSLVSSGRGTQYFGPGTRLLVL.

The chain uses TRBV6-5 and TRBJ2-2; D remains unclear. Trimming took off 0 bases at V and 2 bases at J, with 7 bases between the two ends. Per germline, CDR1 MNHEY and CDR2 SVGAGI. This CDR3 is 15 amino acids long. The CDR3 sequence is CASSYSTPNTGELFF. The DNA for the CDR3 is TGTGCCAGCAGTTACTCGACACCAAACACCGGGGAGCTGTTTTTT.

V gene TRBV5-8 combines with J gene TRBJ2-7; D is unresolved. Germline V gene data show CDR1 as SGHTS and CDR2 as YDEGEE. V was trimmed by 6 bases and J by 5 bases, leaving 21 bases between them. The CDR3 consists of 15 residues. CDR3 bases: TGTGCCAGCAACGTAGTGGGCCAGAGCATCAACGAGCAGTACTTC. Translation: CASNVVGQSINEQYF.

A remark on this clone: This CDR3 is also generated by other DNA sequences in the sample. V usage is TRBV15 and J usage is TRBJ2-5; TRBD1 or TRBD2 may be the D gene (5 bases each). Germline values: CDR1 LNHNV, CDR2 YYDKDF (reference sequence). The CDR3 contains 14 residues. The V and J ends lost 0 bases and 5 bases respectively, with 10 bases between them. The CDR3, as DNA: TGTGCCACCAGCAGAGATCGGGGCACGGAGACCCAGTACTTC. Translated: CATSRDRGTETQYF.

The V and J genes are TRBV19 and TRBJ1-4; D is ambiguous. The germline V gene has CDR1 LNHDA and CDR2 SQIVND (reference sequence). With 7 bases removed from V and 6 bases from J, the gap between germline ends came to 12 bases. This CDR3 contains 13 residues. The CDR3 DNA sequence: TGTGCCAGTAAGGGCCCCCTCCATGAAAAACTGTTTTTT. This sequence encodes CASKGPLHEKLFF. Combining the CDR3 with reference TRBV19 and TRBJ1-4 gives the whole variable domain DGGITQSPKYLFRKEGQNVTLSCEQNLNHDAMYWYRQDPGQGLRLIYYSQIVNDFQKGDIAEGYSVSREKKESFPLTVTSAQKNPTAFYLCASKGPLHEKLFFGSGTQLSVL.

The V gene is TRBV5-1, the J gene TRBJ2-5; TRBD1 matches at 8 bases. CDR3 length: 15 residues. Germline V gene lookup returns CDR1 SGHRS and CDR2 YFSETQ. J was trimmed by 2 bases and V by 1 base; bases with no gene match: 4. CDR3 residues: CASSLLQGGQETQYF. CDR3 sequence (DNA): TGCGCCAGCAGCTTGTTACAGGGGGGTCAAGAGACCCAGTACTTC.

V usage is TRBV6-5 and J usage is TRBJ1-3; 7 bases are shared with TRBD1. Germline V lookup: CDR1 MNHEY, CDR2 SVGAGI. The CDR3 is 14 residues long. V was pared by 6 bases and J by 4 bases, with 6 bases of the junction left unmatched. The CDR3 nucleotides read TGTGCCAGCAGAGCGTTGGGACAGGGAAACACCATATATTTT. This sequence encodes CASRALGQGNTIYF.

This clone came up once. The chain couples TRBV6-5 to TRBJ2-2, with D unclear. V shed 5 bases and J shed 2 bases, with 12 bases lying between them. The CDR3 has 15 residues. The germline CDR1 and CDR2 sequences are MNHEY and SVGAGI. This CDR3 reads CASSHYGKNTGELFF. Written as DNA, the CDR3 is TGTGCCAGCAGTCACTACGGCAAAAACACCGGGGAGCTGTTTTTT.

This chain links TRBV29-1 with TRBJ1-1; D unresolved. In germline, CDR1 is SQVTM, CDR2 ANQGSEA. The CDR3 has 13 amino acids. V gave up 3 bases and J gave up 4 bases, with 12 bases separating them. The CDR3, as DNA: TGCAGCGTTGAGCCCCCGGCGGGCACTGAAGCTTTCTTT. Translation: CSVEPPAGTEAFF. The whole variable domain, remainder taken from reference TRBV29-1 and TRBJ1-1, is SAVISQKPSRDICQRGTSLTIQCQVDSQVTMMFWYRQQPGQSLTLIATANQGSEATYESGFVIDKFPISRPNLTFSTLTVSNMSPEDSSIYLCSVEPPAGTEAFFGQGTRLTVV.

In this sample, this clone turned up a few times. V is TRBV7-3 and J is TRBJ2-7, with D possibly matching TRBD2 (6 bases). CDR1 is SGHTA, CDR2 FQGTGA, per germline. There are 13 residues in the CDR3. The ends were cut back, 5 bases at V and 1 base at J, with 9 bases in the middle. This chain's CDR3 is CASSAGPSYEQYF. The CDR3 DNA reads TGTGCCAGCAGCGCGGGACCTTCCTACGAGCAGTACTTC.

The chain links TRBV6-5 to TRBJ1-6; D is ambiguous. From germline, CDR1 is MNHEY and CDR2 SVGAGI. The ends were cut back, 8 bases at V and 8 bases at J, with 16 bases in the middle. The CDR3 consists of 14 residues. The CDR3 loop is CASRDNYEYSPLHF. The DNA for the CDR3 is TGTGCCAGCCGAGACAACTACGAATATTCACCCCTCCACTTT.

The gene calls are TRBV5-1 and TRBJ2-1; 8 bases line up with TRBD2. With 0 bases clipped from V and 8 bases from J, the junction kept 7 bases outside the gene matches. Germline assignment: CDR1 SGHRS and CDR2 YFSETQ. This CDR3 has 15 amino acids. CDR3 loop: CASSLGAGGPDEQFF. The CDR3 region has the DNA TGCGCCAGCAGCTTGGGGGCGGGAGGTCCGGATGAGCAGTTCTTC.

Points on this clone: Its ends do not fully match the called genes, so a read error is possible. This chain joins TRBV6-1 and TRBJ1-2; the match to TRBD1 covers 11 bases. Germline V CDR1 and CDR2: MNHNS, SASEGT. The CDR3 is made up of 15 amino acids. The CDR3 spells CASTEPGQGGGGYTF. The CDR3 DNA follows: TGTGCCAGCACTGAACCGGGACAGGGGGGAGGCGGCTACACCTTC.

The J gene is TRBJ1-3, the V gene TRBV15, with TRBD1 matching over 7 bases. The J segment lost 2 bases and the V segment lost 0 bases, leaving 1 base of the junction unmatched. The CDR3 contains 15 residues. Looked up from germline, CDR1 is LNHNV and CDR2 is YYDKDF (reference sequence). The CDR3 nucleotides are TGTGCCACCAGCAGAGATAGGGGGCCTGGAAACACCATATATTTT. Its protein product is CATSRDRGPGNTIYF.

The genes are TRBV28 and TRBJ1-2; a possible D gene is TRBD1 (6 bases). The germline V gene encodes CDR1 MDHEN and CDR2 SYDVKM. CDR3 length: 14 residues. The germline V and J ends were trimmed by 6 bases and 7 bases, with 18 bases remaining between them. The CDR3 protein is CASSQRMGAGGYTF. The CDR3 DNA is TGTGCCAGCAGCCAAAGGATGGGGGCTGGTGGCTACACCTTC.

This clone was detected only once. The rearrangement links TRBV6-5 to TRBJ1-2; TRBD1 is a possible D gene (5 bases). The ends were cut back, 5 bases at V and 0 bases at J, with 13 bases in the middle. The CDR3 runs 15 residues. Germline assignment: CDR1 MNHEY and CDR2 SVGAGI. CDR3: CASSRMGPANYGYTF. The CDR3 coding sequence is TGTGCCAGCAGTCGGATGGGGCCGGCTAACTATGGCTACACCTTC.